Sequencing of this T cell receptor (beta chain) was carried out in a study of T-cell reconstitution after alpha-beta-depleted transplantation in children. General study findings and limits: Some patients' high day-60 TCRbeta diversity was attributed to recipient cells surviving conditioning. T-cell counts and diversity were attributed mostly to newly produced T cells one year after transplant. Several hundred rapidly expanded clones from non-depleted graft cells reportedly supplied alpha-beta T cells about two months post-transplant.

The TCRbeta library was prepared with unique molecular identifiers. TCRdb recomputed calls from the PCR reads with MiXCR, one row per CDR3 protein. Of fewer than 350,000 distinct CDR3 sequences listed, roughly 9.1% are singletons. The CDR3 consists of 16 residues. V lost 4 bases, J lost 5 bases, and 21 bases lay in between. Germline loops: CDR1 MDHEN, CDR2 SYDVKM. Many counts were recorded for this clonotype. Its antigen remains unknown. The receptor was isolated from a boy under two years old with acute myeloid leukemia, due to receive a stem cell transplant. This sample comprised PBMCs, obtained before TCRalphabeta/CD19-depleted stem cell transplant. The chain links TRBV28 to TRBJ2-7; a possible D gene is TRBD2 (5 bases). The CDR3 here is CASSSPFTRGTHEQYF. CDR3 nucleotides: TGTGCCAGCAGTTCCCCATTTACTCGGGGAACCCACGAGCAGTACTTC.